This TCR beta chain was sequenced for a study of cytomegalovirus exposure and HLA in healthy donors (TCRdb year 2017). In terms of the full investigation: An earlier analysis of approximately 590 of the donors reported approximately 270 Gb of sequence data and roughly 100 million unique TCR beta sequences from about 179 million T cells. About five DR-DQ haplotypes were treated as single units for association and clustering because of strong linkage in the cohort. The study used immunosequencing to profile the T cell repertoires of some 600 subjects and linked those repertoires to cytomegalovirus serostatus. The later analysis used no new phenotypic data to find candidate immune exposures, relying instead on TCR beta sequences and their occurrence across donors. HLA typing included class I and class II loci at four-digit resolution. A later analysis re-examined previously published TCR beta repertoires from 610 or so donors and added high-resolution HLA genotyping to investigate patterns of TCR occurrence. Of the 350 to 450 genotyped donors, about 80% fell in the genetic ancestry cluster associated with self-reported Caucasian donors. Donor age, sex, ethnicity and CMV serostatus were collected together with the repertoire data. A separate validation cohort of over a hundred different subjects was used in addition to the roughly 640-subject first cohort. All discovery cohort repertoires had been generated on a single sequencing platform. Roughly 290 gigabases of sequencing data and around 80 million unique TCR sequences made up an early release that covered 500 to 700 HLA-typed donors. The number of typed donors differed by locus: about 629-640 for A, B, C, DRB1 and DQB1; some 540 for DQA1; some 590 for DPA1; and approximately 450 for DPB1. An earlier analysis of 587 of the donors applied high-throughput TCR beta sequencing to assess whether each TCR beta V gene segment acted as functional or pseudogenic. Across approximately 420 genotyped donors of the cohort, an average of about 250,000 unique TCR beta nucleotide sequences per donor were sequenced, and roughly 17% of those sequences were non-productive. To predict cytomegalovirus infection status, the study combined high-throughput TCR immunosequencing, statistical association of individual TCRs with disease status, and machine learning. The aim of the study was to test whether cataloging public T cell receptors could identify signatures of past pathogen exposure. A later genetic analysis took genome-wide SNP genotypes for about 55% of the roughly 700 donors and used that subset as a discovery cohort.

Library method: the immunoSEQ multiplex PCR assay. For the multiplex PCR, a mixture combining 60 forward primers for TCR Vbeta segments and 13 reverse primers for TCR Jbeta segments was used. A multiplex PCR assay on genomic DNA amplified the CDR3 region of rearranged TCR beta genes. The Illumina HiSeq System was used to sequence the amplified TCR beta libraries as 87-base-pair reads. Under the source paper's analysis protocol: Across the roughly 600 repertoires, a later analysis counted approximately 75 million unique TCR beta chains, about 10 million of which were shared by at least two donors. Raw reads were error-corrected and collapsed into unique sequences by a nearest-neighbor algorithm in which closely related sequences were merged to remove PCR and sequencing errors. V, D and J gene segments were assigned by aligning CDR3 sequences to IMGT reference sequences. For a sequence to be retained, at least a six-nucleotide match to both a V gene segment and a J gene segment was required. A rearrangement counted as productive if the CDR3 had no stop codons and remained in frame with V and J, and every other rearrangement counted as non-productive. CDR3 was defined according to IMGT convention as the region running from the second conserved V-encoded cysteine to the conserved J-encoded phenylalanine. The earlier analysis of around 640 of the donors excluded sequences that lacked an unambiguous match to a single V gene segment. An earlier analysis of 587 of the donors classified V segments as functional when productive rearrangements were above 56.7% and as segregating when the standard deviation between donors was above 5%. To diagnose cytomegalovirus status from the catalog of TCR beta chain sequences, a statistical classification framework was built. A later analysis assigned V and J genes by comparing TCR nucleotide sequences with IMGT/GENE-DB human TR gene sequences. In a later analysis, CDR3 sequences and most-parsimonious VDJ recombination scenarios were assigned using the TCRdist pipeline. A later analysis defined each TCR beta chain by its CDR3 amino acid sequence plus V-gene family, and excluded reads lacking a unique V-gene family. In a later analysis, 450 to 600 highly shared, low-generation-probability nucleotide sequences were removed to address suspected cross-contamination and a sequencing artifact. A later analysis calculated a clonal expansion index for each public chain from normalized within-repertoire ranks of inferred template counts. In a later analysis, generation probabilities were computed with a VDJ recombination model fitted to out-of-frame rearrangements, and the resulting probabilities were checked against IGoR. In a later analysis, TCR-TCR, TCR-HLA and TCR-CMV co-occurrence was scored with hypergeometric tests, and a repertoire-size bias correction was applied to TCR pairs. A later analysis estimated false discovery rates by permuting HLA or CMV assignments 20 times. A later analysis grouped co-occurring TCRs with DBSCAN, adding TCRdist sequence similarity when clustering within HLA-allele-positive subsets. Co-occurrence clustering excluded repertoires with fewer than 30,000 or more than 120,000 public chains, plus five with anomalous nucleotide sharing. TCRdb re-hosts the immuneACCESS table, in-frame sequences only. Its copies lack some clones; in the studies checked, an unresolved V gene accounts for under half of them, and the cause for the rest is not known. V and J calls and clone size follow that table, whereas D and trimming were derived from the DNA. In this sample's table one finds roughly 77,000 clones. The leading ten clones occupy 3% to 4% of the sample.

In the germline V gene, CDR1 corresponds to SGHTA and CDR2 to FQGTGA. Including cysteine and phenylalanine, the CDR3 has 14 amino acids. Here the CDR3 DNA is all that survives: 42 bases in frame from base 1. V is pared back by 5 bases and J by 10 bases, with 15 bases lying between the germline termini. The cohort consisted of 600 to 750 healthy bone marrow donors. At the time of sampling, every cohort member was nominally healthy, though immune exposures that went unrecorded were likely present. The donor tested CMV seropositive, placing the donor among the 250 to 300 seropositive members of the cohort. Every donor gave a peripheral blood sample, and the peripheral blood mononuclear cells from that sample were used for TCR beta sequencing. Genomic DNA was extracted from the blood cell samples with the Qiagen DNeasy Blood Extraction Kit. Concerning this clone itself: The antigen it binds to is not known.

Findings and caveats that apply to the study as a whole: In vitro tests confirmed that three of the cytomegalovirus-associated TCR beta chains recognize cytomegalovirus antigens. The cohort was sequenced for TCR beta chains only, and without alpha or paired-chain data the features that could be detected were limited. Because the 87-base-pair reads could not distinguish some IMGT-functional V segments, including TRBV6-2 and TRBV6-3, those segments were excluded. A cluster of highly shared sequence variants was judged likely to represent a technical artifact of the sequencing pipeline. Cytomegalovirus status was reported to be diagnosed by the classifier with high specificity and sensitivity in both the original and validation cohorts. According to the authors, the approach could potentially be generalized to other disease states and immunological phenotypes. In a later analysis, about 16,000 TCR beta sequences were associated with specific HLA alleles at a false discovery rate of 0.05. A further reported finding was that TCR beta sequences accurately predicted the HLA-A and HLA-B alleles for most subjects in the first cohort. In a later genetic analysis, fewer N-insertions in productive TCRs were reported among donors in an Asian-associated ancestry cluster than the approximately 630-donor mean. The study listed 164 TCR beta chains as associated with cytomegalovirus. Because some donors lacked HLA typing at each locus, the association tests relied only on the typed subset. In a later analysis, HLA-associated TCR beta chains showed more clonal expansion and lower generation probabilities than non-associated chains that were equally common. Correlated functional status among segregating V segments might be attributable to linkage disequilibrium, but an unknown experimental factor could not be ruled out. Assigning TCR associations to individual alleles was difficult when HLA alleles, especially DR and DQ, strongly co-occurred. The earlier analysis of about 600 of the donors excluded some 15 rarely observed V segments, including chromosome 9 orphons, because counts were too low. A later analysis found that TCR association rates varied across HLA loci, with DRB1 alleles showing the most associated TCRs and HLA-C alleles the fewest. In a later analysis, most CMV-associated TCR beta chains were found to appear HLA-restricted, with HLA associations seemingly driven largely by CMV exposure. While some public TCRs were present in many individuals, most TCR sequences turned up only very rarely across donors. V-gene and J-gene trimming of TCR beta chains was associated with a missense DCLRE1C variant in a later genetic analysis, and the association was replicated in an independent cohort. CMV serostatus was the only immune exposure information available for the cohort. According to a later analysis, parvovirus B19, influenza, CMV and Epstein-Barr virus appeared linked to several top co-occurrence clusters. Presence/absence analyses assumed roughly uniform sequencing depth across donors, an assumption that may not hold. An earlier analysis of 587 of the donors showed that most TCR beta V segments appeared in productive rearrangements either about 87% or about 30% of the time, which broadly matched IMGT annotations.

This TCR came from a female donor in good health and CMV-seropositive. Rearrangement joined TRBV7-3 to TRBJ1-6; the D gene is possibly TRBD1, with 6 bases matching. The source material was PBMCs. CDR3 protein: CASSRGQLGSPLHF. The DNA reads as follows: TGTGCCAGCAGCCGCGGACAGTTAGGATCACCCCTCCACTTT.